The present T cell receptor beta chain was sequenced within a study of T cell responses to AZD1222 COVID-19 vaccine. Study results and limitations: Receipt of two AZD1222 doses was followed by a rise in Spike-specific TCR breadth and depth. Nearly half of spike-specific TCRs reportedly go after variant regions that carry no mutations. In a largely white British group with more females than males, clonal diversity was possibly underestimated. Across spike, vaccine-associated CD4 TCRs were found, dominant at 160-218 and 743-854.

The CDR3 consists of 13 residues. Germline CDR1 is SEHNR and CDR2 is FQNEAQ (reference sequence). The V and J ends lost 1 base and 4 bases respectively, with 5 bases between them. This clone has only one observation. As yet, its antigen is unknown. Libraries were prepared by immunoSEQ multiplex PCR; TCRdb keeps only in-frame clonotypes and omits some of them. The data show tens of thousands of clones, with roughly 86% seen just once and roughly 2.8% held by the top ten. The chain carries TRBV7-9 and TRBJ1-5; unclear D gene. The origin of this receptor is an adult in good health. The starting material was peripheral blood, obtained on day 0 of MenACWY control vaccination. For the CDR3, the DNA is TGTGCCAGCAGCTTAGATAGTAATCAGCCCCAGCATTTT. It translates to CASSLDSNQPQHF.